This entry concerns a single T cell receptor beta chain. The antigen remains unidentified. This sample is drawn from a study of T cell repertoires in cytomegalovirus infection. Study background: Matching HLA type, along with CMV infection, was indicated by public TCR beta signatures.

The germline CDR1 and CDR2 sequences are MNHNS and SASEGT. The CDR3 runs 15 residues. The germline V and J ends were trimmed by 1 base and 2 bases, with 8 bases remaining between them. A single record per CDR3 protein comes from TCRdb applying MiXCR to the reads. The sample lists roughly 120,000 distinct CDR3 sequences; around 30% were seen once. Specimen: CD8+ T cells from cultured PBMCs, collected from culture after CMV antigen stimulation. The TCR was taken from a human donor in good health (CMV status not recorded). Some clones in this sample may be carry-over from other donors' samples. The rearrangement links TRBV6-1 to TRBJ1-4; a weak D match, TRBD1 (5 bases). The chain's CDR3 is CASSEEGATNEKLFF. The CDR3 DNA reads TGTGCCAGCAGTGAAGAAGGGGCGACTAATGAAAAACTGTTTTTT.